This T cell receptor beta chain is from a study of human T cells and chemical hapten exposure. The CDR3 sequence is 17 residues long. V lost 0 bases, J lost 3 bases, and 14 bases lay in between. From germline, CDR1 is LGHNA and CDR2 YSLEER. This clonotype was observed many times. Regarding time point: patch test 2, 6 weeks after DPC sensitization. As for treatment: therapeutic diphenylcyclopropenone sensitization with weekly scalp DPC. Within the library, unique molecular identifiers were attached to each individual cDNA molecule. TCRdb analysed the RACE reads with MiXCR anew, one entry per CDR3 protein. The sample has tens of thousands of distinct CDR3 sequences, 10% to 13% seen once.

The clonotype was recovered from a young woman with alopecia areata. Some clones in this sample may be carry-over from other donors' samples. V and J are TRBV4-3 and TRBJ1-4; a weak D match, TRBD1 (6 bases). The specimen was whole blood, collected in connection with sensitization to the hapten diphenylcyclopropenone (DPC). CDR3 sequence reads: CASSQDPRGAPNEKLFF. CDR3 DNA: TGCGCCAGCAGCCAAGATCCAAGGGGGGCACCTAATGAAAAACTGTTTTTT.